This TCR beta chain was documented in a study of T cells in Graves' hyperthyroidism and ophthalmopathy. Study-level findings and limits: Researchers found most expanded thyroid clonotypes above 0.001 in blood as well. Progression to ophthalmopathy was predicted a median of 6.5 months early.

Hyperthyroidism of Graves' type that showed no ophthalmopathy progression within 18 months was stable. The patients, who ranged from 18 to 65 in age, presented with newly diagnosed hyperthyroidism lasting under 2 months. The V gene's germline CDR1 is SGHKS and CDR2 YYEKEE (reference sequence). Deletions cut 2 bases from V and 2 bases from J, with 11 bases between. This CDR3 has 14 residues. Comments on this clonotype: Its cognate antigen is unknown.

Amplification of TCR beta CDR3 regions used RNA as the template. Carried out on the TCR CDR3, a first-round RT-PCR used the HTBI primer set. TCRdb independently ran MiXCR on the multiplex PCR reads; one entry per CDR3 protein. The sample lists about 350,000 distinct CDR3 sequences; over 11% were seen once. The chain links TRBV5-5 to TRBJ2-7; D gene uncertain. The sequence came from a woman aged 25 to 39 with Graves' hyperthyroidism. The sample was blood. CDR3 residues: CASSLRTATYEQYF. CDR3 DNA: TGTGCCAGCAGCTTACGAACGGCTACCTACGAGCAGTACTTC.